This T cell receptor (beta chain) was found in a study of cytotoxic CD8 clonotypes in ibrutinib-treated CLL. Study as a whole: Results showed some 25 partial and 2 complete responses; following median approximately 69 months, around 15 remained remitted, about twelve advanced.

The protocol was immunoSEQ multiplex PCR, while the TCRdb copy is restricted to in-frame clones and leaves out a portion. This table has about 140,000 clones, around 82% appearing once. This clone appeared a few times. No antigen is known for it. The conserved closing phenylalanine or tryptophan is absent in this CDR3, likely reflecting a read error. No DNA is shown, since the ends of the CDR3 on it are uncertain; the CDR3 is the one TCRdb lists. The CDR3 totals 16 residues, both ends included. Germline lookup yields CDR1 SGHTA and CDR2 FQGNSA. Overall study results and limits: Sampling schedules were unmatched across sustained-remission and progressing patients.

The source was PBMCs, collected after 36 months of ibrutinib treatment. The receptor was isolated from a human donor with chronic lymphocytic leukemia. The rearrangement joins TRBV7-2 to TRBJ1-2. CDR3 region: CASSLDGRPLSLWLHR.